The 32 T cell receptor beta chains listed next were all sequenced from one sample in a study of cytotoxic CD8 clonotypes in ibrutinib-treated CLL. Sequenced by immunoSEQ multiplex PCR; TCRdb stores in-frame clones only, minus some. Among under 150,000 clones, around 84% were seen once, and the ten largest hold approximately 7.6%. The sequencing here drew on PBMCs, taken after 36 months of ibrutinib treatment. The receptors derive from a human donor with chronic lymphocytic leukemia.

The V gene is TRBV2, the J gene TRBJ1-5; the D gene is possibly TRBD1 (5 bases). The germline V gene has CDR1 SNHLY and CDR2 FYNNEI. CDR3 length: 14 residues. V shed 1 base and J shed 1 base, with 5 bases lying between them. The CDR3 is CASSEGQSNQPQHF. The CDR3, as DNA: TGTGCCAGCAGTGAAGGACAGAGCAATCAGCCCCAGCATTTT.

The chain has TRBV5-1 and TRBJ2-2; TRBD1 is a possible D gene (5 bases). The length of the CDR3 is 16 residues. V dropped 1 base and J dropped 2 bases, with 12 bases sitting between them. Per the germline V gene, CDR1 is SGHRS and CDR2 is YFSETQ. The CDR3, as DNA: TGCGCCAGCAGCTTGCCTGGGGCAGCCAACACCGGGGAGCTGTTTTTT. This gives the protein CASSLPGAANTGELFF.

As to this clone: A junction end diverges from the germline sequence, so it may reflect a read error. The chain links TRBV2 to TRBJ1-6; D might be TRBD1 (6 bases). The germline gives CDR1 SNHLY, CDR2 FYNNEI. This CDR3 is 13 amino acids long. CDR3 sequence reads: CASTGGYDSPLHF. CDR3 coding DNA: TGTGCCAGCACGGGGGGCTATGATTCACCCCTCCACTTT. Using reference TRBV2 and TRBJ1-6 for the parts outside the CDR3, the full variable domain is EPEVTQTPSHQVTQMGQEVILRCVPISNHLYFYWYRQILGQKVEFLVSFYNNEISEKSEIFDDQFSVERPDGSNFTLKIRSTKLEDSAMYFCASTGGYDSPLHFGNGTRLTVT.

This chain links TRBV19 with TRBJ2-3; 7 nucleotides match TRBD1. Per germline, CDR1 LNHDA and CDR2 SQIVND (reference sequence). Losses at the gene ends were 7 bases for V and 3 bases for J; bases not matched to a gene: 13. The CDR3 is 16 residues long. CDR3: CASMVRGAGGTDTQYF. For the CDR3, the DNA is TGTGCCAGTATGGTCCGTGGGGCAGGGGGAACAGATACGCAGTATTTT.

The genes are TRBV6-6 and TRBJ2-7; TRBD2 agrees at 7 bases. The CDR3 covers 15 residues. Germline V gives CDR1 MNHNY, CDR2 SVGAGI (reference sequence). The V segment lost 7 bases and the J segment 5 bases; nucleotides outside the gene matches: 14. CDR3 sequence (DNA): TGTGCCAGCACGGCCCAGGGAGGGCCTCCCCACGAGCAGTACTTC. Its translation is CASTAQGGPPHEQYF.

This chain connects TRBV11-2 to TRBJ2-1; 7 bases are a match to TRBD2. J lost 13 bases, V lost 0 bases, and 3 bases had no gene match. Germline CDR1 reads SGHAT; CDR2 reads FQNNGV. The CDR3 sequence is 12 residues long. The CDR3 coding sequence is TGTGCCAGCAGCTTAGACGCGGGAGCCCAGTTCTTC. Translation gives CASSLDAGAQFF.

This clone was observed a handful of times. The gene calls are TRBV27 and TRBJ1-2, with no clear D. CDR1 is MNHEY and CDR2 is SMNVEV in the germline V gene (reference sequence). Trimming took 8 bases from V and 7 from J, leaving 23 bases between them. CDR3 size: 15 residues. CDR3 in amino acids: CASHSSGFLATGYTF. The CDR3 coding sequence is TGTGCCAGCCATTCCTCGGGCTTCCTAGCTACTGGCTACACCTTC.

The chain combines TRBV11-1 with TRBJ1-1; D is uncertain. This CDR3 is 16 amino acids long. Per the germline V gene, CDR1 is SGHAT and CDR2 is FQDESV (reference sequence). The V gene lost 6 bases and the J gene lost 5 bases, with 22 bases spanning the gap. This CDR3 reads CASRKRLMGRDTEAFF. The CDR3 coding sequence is TGTGCCAGCAGAAAAAGGTTAATGGGAAGGGATACTGAAGCTTTCTTT.

As DNA, the CDR3 is TGTGCCAGCACCACCGCGGTGACAGGGGGATATGGCTACACCTTC. This gives the protein CASTTAVTGGYGYTF. The chain recombines TRBV27 with TRBJ1-2; 9 nucleotides align to TRBD1. The CDR3 consists of 15 residues. Germline lookup yields CDR1 MNHEY and CDR2 SMNVEV (reference sequence). Trimming removed 7 bases from V and 5 bases from J; junction bases left unmatched: 11.

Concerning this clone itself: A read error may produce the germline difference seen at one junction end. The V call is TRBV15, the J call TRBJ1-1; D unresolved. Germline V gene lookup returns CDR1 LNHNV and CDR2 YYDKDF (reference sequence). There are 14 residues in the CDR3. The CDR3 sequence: CATSGDKMNTEAFF. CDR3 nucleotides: TGTGCCACCAGCGGAGACAAGATGAACACTGAAGCTTTCTTT.

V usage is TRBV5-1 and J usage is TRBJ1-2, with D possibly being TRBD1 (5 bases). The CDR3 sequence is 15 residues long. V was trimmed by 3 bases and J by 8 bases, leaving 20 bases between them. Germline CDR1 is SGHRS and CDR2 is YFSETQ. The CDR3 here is CASSSDTGTPGGYTF. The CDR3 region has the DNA TGCGCCAGCAGCTCCGACACCGGGACCCCAGGGGGCTACACCTTC.

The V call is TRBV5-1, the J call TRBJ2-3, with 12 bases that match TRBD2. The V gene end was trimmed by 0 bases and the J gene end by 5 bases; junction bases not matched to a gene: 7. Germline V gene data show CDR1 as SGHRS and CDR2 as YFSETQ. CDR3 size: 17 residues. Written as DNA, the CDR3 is TGCGCCAGCAGCTTGGTTCCTAGCGGGAGGGCCCTAGATACGCAGTATTTT. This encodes CASSLVPSGRALDTQYF.

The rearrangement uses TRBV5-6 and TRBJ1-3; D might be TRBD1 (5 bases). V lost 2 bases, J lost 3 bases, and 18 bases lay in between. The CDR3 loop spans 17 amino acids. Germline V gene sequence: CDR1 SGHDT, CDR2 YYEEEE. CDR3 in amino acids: CASSLSLAGTFGNTIYF. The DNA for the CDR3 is TGTGCCAGCAGCTTAAGTTTGGCAGGGACTTTTGGAAACACCATATATTTT.

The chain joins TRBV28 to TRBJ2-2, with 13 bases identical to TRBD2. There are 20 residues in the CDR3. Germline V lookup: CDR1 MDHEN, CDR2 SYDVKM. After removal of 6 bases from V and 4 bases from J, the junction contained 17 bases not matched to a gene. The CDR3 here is CASSILGTSGAFPSTGELFF. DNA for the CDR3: TGTGCCAGCAGCATCCTCGGGACTAGCGGGGCGTTCCCCAGCACCGGGGAGCTGTTTTTT. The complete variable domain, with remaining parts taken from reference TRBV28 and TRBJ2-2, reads DVKVTQSSRYLVKRTGEKVFLECVQDMDHENMFWYRQDPGLGLRLIYFSYDVKMKEKGDIPEGYSVSREKKERFSLILESASTNQTSMYLCASSILGTSGAFPSTGELFFGEGSRLTVL.

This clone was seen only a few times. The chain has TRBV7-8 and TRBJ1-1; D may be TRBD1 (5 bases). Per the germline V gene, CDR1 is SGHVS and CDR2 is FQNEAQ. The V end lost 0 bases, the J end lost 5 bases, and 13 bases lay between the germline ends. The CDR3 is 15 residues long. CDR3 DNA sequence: TGTGCCAGCAGCTTAGCGTACCAGGGCGGTACTGAAGCTTTCTTT. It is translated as CASSLAYQGGTEAFF.

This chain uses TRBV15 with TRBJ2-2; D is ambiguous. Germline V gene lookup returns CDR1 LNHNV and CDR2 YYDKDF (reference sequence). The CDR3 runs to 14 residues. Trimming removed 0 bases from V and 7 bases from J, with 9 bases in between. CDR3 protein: CATSRDPSGGELFF. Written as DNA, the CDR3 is TGTGCCACCAGCAGAGATCCGTCTGGCGGGGAGCTGTTTTTT.

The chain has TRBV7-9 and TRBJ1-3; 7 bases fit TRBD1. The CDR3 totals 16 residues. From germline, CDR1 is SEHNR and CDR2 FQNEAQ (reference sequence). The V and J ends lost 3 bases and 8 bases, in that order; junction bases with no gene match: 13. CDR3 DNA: TGTGCCAGCAGCTTTGGTCAGGGGGTTGGCGGAGACACCATATATTTT. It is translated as CASSFGQGVGGDTIYF. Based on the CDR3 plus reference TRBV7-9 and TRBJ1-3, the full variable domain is DTGVSQNPRHKITKRGQNVTFRCDPISEHNRLYWYRQTLGQGPEFLTYFQNEAQLEKSRLLSDRFSAERPKGSFSTLEIQRTEQGDSAMYLCASSFGQGVGGDTIYFGEGSWLTVV.

The CDR3 loop reads CASSRLAGGRETQYF. DNA for the CDR3: TGTGCCAGCAGCCGTCTAGCGGGAGGACGAGAGACCCAGTACTTC. The rearrangement links TRBV4-2 to TRBJ2-5; TRBD2 agrees at 11 bases. Trimming removed 4 bases from V and 4 bases from J; junction bases left unmatched: 5. CDR3 length: 15 residues. Germline loops: CDR1 LGHNA, CDR2 YNFKEQ.

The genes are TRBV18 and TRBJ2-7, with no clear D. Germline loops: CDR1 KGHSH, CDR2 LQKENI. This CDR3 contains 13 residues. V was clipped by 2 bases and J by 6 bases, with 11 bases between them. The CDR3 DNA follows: TGTGCCAGCTCACCAAATGTTGAAAGCGAGCAGTACTTC. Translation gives CASSPNVESEQYF.

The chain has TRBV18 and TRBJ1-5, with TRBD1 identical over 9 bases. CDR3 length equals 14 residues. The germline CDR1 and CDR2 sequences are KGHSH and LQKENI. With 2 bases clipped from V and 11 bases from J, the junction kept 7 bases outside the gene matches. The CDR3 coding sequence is TGTGCCAGCTCACCAGCAGGGGACAGGGTGGCCCAGCATTTT. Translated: CASSPAGDRVAQHF.

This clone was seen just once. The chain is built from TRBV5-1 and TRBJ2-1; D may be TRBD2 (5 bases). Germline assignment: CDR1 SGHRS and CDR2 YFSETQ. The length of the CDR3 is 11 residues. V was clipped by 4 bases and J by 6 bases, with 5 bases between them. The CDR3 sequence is CASSTSNEQFF. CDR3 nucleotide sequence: TGCGCCAGCAGCACTAGCAATGAGCAGTTCTTC.

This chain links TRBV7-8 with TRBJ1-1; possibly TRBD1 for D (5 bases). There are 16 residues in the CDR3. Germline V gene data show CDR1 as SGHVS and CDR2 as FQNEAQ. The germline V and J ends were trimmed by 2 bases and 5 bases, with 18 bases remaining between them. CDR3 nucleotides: TGTGCCAGCAGCTTAATGGTTGGGGCCACTGGGACTGAAGCTTTCTTT. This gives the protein CASSLMVGATGTEAFF.

The CDR3 coding sequence is TGTGCCAGCAGCAGCCAGGGACAGTACTATGGCTACACCTTC. Translated: CASSSQGQYYGYTF. The chain employs TRBV7-9 and TRBJ1-2; 7 bases map to TRBD1. Trimming cost V 5 bases and J 3 bases; bases outside gene matches: 6. The CDR3 totals 14 residues. The germline gives CDR1 SEHNR, CDR2 FQNEAQ (reference sequence).

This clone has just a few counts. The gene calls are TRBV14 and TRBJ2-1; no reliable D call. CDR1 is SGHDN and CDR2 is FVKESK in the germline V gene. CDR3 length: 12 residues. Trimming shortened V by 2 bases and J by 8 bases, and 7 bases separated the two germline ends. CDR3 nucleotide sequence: TGTGCCAGCAGCCAATTTTCGGATGAGCAGTTCTTC. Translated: CASSQFSDEQFF.

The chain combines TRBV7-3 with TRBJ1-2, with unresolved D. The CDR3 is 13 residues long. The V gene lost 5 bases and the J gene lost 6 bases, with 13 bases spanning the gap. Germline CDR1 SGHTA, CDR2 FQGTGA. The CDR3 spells CASSPVAGDGYTF. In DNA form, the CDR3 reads TGTGCCAGCAGCCCCGTTGCTGGGGATGGCTACACCTTC.

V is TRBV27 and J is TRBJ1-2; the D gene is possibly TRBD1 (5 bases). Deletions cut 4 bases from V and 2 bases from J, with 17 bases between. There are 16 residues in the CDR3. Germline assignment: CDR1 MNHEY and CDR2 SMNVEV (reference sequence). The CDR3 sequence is CASSWGRASPNYGYTF. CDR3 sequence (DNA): TGTGCCAGCAGTTGGGGCCGAGCATCTCCAAACTATGGCTACACCTTC.

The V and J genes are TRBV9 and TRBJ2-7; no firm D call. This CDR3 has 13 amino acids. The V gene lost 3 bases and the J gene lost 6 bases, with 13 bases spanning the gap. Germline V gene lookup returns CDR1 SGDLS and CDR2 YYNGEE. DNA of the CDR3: TGTGCCAGCAGCGGGGCGGTGTTGGGCGAGCAGTACTTC. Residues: CASSGAVLGEQYF.

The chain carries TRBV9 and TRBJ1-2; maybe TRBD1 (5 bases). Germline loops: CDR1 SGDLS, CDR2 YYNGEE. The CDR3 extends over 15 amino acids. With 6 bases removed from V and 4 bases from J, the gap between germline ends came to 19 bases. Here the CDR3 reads CASNEGRHRTYGYTF. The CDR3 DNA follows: TGTGCCAGCAACGAGGGGCGCCACCGAACCTATGGCTACACCTTC.

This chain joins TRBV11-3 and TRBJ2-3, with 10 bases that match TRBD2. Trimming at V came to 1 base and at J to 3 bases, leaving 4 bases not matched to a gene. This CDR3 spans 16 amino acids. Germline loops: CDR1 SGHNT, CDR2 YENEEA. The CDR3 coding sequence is TGTGCCAGCAGCTTAGGTCGTAGCGGGAGGACAGATACGCAGTATTTT. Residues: CASSLGRSGRTDTQYF.

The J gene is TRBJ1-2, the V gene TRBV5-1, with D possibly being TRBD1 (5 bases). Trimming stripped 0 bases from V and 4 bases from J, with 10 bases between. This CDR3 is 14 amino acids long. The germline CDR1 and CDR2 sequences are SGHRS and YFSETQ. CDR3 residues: CASSLGAGTYGYTF. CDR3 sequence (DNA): TGCGCCAGCAGCTTGGGGGCAGGGACCTATGGCTACACCTTC.

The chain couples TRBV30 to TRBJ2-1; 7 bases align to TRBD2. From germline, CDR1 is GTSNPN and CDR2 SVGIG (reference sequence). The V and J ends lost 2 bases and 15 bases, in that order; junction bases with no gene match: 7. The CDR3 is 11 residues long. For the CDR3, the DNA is TGTGCCTGGAGTAGAGGACTAGGTCTGTTCTTC. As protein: CAWSRGLGLFF.

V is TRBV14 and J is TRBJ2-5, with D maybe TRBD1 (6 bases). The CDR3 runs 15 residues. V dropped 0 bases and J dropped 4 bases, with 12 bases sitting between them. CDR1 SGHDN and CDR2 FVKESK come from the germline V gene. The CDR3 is CASSQEWTALETQYF. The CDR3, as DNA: TGTGCCAGCAGCCAAGAGTGGACAGCGTTAGAGACCCAGTACTTC.